This paragraph covers one TCR beta chain sequence. The antigen is not known. Germline-derived CDR1 and CDR2 are DFQATT and SNEGSKA (reference sequence). V lost 4 bases to trimming and J lost 6 bases, with 10 bases between them. The CDR3 totals 11 residues. This specimen belongs to a study of chemoradiotherapy in HPV16-positive cancers. Study at large: A couple of HPV16-positive patients' cells yielded candidate HPV-specific clones and common motifs.

Repertoires were sampled repeatedly during chemoradiotherapy. The assay was immunoSEQ multiplex PCR, and TCRdb's table has in-frame clones only and misses some. In the table there are a few thousand clones, 55% to 75% of which are singletons. Study-wide points: For HPV16-positive patients, expanding HPV-responsive T cells associated with longer recurrence-free survival.

Material: tumor tissue, obtained from a patient who underwent chemoradiotherapy. This sequence joins TRBV20-1 and TRBJ2-7; weak D call: TRBD1 (5 bases). The sequence was obtained from a human donor with HPV-associated anogenital cancer. The DNA of the CDR3 is TGCAGTGCTAACCGACAGCCCGAGCAGTACTTC. Translating gives CSANRQPEQYF.